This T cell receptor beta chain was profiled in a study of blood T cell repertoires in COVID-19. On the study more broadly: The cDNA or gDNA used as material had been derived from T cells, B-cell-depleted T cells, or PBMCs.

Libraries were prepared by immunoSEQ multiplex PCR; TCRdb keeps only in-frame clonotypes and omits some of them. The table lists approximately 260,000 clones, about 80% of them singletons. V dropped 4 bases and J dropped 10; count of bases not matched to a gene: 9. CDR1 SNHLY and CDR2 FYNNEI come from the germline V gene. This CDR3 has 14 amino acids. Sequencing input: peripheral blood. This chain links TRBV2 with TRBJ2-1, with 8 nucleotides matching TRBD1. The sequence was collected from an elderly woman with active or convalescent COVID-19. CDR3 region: CASSGTGSGHEQFF. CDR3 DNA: TGTGCCAGCAGTGGGACAGGGTCCGGCCACGAGCAGTTCTTC. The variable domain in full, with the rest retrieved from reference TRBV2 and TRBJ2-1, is EPEVTQTPSHQVTQMGQEVILRCVPISNHLYFYWYRQILGQKVEFLVSFYNNEISEKSEIFDDQFSVERPDGSNFTLKIRSTKLEDSAMYFCASSGTGSGHEQFFGPGTRLTVL.